This T cell receptor (beta chain) was recorded in a study of blood T cell repertoires in COVID-19. Study summary: There were acute and convalescent COVID-19 samples, and they came from the United States, Italy and Spain.

The authors' processing: It was from reference gene primer amplification that nucleated cell counts were estimated. Profiling relied on immunoSEQ multiplex PCR, and the TCRdb table lists in-frame clones only, not all of them. That table is the source of V, J and clone size, and D and trimming were worked out from the DNA. The sample records 190,000 or so clones, around 87% being singletons. Source material: peripheral blood. The sequence came from a man in his fifties with acute or convalescent COVID-19.

The CDR3, as DNA: TGTGCCAGTAGTTGGGACAACCCCCAGCCCCAGCATTTT. Translating it yields CASSWDNPQPQHF. The rearrangement links TRBV19 to TRBJ1-5; TRBD1 is a possible D gene (6 bases). The germline gives CDR1 LNHDA, CDR2 SQIVND (reference sequence). The V gene lost 5 bases and the J gene lost 7 bases, with 12 bases spanning the gap. The CDR3 has 13 amino acids.